This T cell receptor beta chain was sequenced during a study of blood T cell repertoires in COVID-19. Study details: Sites in the United States, Italy and Spain provided acute and convalescent COVID-19 samples. The analysed material was cDNA or gDNA that came from T cells, B-cell-depleted T cells, or PBMCs.

In the source study's methods: Reference gene primer amplification gave estimated nucleated cell counts. TCRdb keeps only in-frame clones here, not all; method: immunoSEQ multiplex PCR. Clonal size and the V and J genes are those of that table, whereas D and trimming came from the DNA. The sample records more than 95,000 clones, about 81% being singletons. This sequence was found in a man older than 75 with acute or convalescent COVID-19. Specimen: peripheral blood.

This chain's CDR3 is CASTQMGPYGYTF. The CDR3 DNA is TGTGCCAGCACCCAGATGGGCCCCTATGGCTACACCTTC. This rearrangement joins TRBV5-6 to TRBJ1-2; D remains unclear. V shed 6 bases and J shed 4 bases, with 13 bases lying between them. This CDR3 comprises 13 residues. CDR1 is SGHDT and CDR2 is YYEEEE in the germline V gene.